Shown below are 17 T cell receptor beta chains from a single sample sequenced in a study of blood T cell repertoires in COVID-19. Here immunoSEQ multiplex PCR was the method, and the copy in TCRdb shows in-frame clones only, minus some. The profile shows more than 45,000 clones, about 90% of them singletons. The specimen was peripheral blood. All receptors come from a man aged 70-80 years with active COVID-19.

This chain connects TRBV15 to TRBJ2-7; 9 bases match TRBD1. Germline assignment: CDR1 LNHNV and CDR2 YYDKDF (reference sequence). The CDR3 covers 15 residues. Losses at the gene ends were 6 bases for V and 0 bases for J; bases not matched to a gene: 6. CDR3 loop: CATSPDRGSSYEQYF. The CDR3, as DNA: TGTGCCACCAGTCCTGACAGGGGGTCCTCCTACGAGCAGTACTTC.

The chain recombines TRBV28 with TRBJ2-1; TRBD2 agrees at 10 bases. With 8 bases clipped from V and 4 bases from J, the junction kept 8 bases outside the gene matches. The CDR3 is 15 amino acids. Germline-derived CDR1 and CDR2 are MDHEN and SYDVKM. The CDR3 nucleotides read TGTGCCAGCGGGGCCCAAGCGGGGGGGTACAATGAGCAGTTCTTC. Protein sequence: CASGAQAGGYNEQFF.

The V call is TRBV11-1, the J call TRBJ2-3; D possibly corresponds to TRBD2 (5 bases). Germline loops: CDR1 SGHAT, CDR2 FQDESV (reference sequence). The V and J ends lost 4 bases and 0 bases respectively, with 14 bases between them. This CDR3 region has 16 residues. The CDR3 here is CASSSQAGVSTDTQYF. CDR3 nucleotides: TGTGCCAGCAGCTCCCAGGCCGGGGTTAGCACAGATACGCAGTATTTT.

The J gene is TRBJ1-2, the V gene TRBV7-2; 8 bases are shared with TRBD1. Trimming at V came to 5 bases and at J to 8 bases, leaving 7 bases not matched to a gene. Germline V CDR1 and CDR2: SGHTA, FQGNSA. This CDR3 contains 13 residues. The CDR3 DNA sequence: TGTGCCAGCAGCCCGGACAGGGATGGGGGCTACACCTTC. This encodes CASSPDRDGGYTF.

The chain employs TRBV28 and TRBJ1-6; perhaps TRBD1 as D (5 bases). Looked up from germline, CDR1 is MDHEN and CDR2 is SYDVKM. Trimming removed 8 bases at V and 8 bases at J, with 10 bases between. The CDR3 is made up of 12 amino acids. CDR3 nucleotide sequence: TGTGCCAGCCGAACAGGAGATTCACCCCTCCACTTT. Protein sequence: CASRTGDSPLHF.

The chain joins TRBV28 to TRBJ2-7; TRBD1 matches at 9 bases. Germline lookup yields CDR1 MDHEN and CDR2 SYDVKM. J gave up 2 bases and V 8 bases, and 1 base lay outside the gene matches. There are 12 residues in the CDR3. CDR3 loop: CASRDRAYEQYF. The CDR3 nucleotides are TGTGCCAGCCGGGACAGGGCCTACGAGCAGTACTTC.

The CDR3 DNA follows: TGTGCCAGCAGCCCTACAGGTTATAGCAATCAGCCCCAGCATTTT. It translates to CASSPTGYSNQPQHF. The chain carries TRBV7-6 and TRBJ1-5, with TRBD1 as a possible D gene (5 bases). Trimming took off 5 bases at V and 0 bases at J, with 11 bases between the two ends. This CDR3 is 15 amino acids long. Germline V gene sequence: CDR1 SGHVS, CDR2 FNYEAQ.

The V gene is TRBV10-3, the J gene TRBJ2-7; TRBD1 aligns across 8 bases. CDR1 and CDR2 (germline): ENHRY, SYGVKD. The CDR3 runs to 13 residues. V was pared by 3 bases and J by 5 bases, with 3 bases of the junction left unmatched. The CDR3 loop reads CAISDGRGHEQYF. For the CDR3, the DNA is TGTGCCATCAGTGATGGCAGGGGGCACGAGCAGTACTTC.

The rearrangement links TRBV3-1 (or the pseudogene TRBV3-2) to TRBJ1-5, with D unclear. Germline lookup yields CDR1 LGHDT and CDR2 YNNKEL (reference sequence). The CDR3 length is 15 residues. V was cut by 2 bases and J by 7 bases, with 15 bases left in between. Here the CDR3 reads CASSQSGFRGQPQHF. CDR3 DNA: TGTGCCAGCAGCCAAAGCGGCTTCCGTGGGCAGCCCCAGCATTTT.

The sample holds a few counts of this clone. V gene TRBV30 combines with J gene TRBJ2-7, with 8 positions matching TRBD1. V trimming: 0 bases; J trimming: 7 bases; junction bases outside the gene matches: 2. This CDR3 region has 12 residues. Germline CDR1 and CDR2: GTSNPN and SVGIG (reference sequence). CDR3 DNA sequence: TGTGCCTGGAGTGTTACAGGGGGGGAGCAGTACTTC. As protein: CAWSVTGGEQYF. Full variable domain (missing parts from reference TRBV30 and TRBJ2-7): SQTIHQWPATLVQPVGSPLSLECTVEGTSNPNLYWYRQAAGRGLQLLFYSVGIGQISSEVPQNLSASRPQDRQFILSSKKLLLSDSGFYLCAWSVTGGEQYFGPGTRLTVT.

This chain connects TRBV5-1 to TRBJ2-5, with 8 bases that match TRBD2. This CDR3 spans 14 amino acids. V lost 1 base to trimming and J lost 4 bases; unmatched junction nucleotides: 3. The germline V gene has CDR1 SGHRS and CDR2 YFSETQ. CDR3 protein: CASSLIAGGETQYF. The DNA of the CDR3 is TGCGCCAGCAGCTTGATTGCGGGGGGAGAGACCCAGTACTTC. Full variable domain (remainder filled in from reference TRBV5-1 and TRBJ2-5): KAGVTQTPRYLIKTRGQQVTLSCSPISGHRSVSWYQQTPGQGLQFLFEYFSETQRNKGNFPGRFSGRQFSNSRSEMNVSTLELGDSALYLCASSLIAGGETQYFGPGTRLLVL.

The CDR3 sequence: CASSRLAEETQYF. DNA for the CDR3: TGTGCCAGCAGCCGCCTCGCGGAAGAGACCCAGTACTTC. V usage is TRBV7-2 and J usage is TRBJ2-5; no clear D. Germline V lookup: CDR1 SGHTA, CDR2 FQGNSA. Trimming shortened V by 5 bases and J by 3 bases, and 10 bases separated the two germline ends. This CDR3 has 13 residues.

V and J are TRBV5-1 and TRBJ1-2; D call uncertain. This CDR3 comprises 15 residues. V was shortened by 0 bases and J by 8 bases, with 17 bases between the two germline ends. Germline V gene data show CDR1 as SGHRS and CDR2 as YFSETQ. In DNA form, the CDR3 reads TGCGCCAGCAGCTTGGATGCGGCACCGCTTCGAGGCTACACCTTC. It codes for CASSLDAAPLRGYTF.

The rearrangement uses TRBV2 and TRBJ2-3; TRBD2 matches 10 bases. CDR1 and CDR2 (germline): SNHLY, FYNNEI. V was pared by 7 bases and J by 0 bases, with 4 bases of the junction left unmatched. This CDR3 comprises 15 residues. The CDR3 spells CASNGLAVSTDTQYF. The CDR3 DNA reads as TGTGCCAGCAATGGACTAGCGGTTAGCACAGATACGCAGTATTTT. Full variable domain (remainder filled in from reference TRBV2 and TRBJ2-3): EPEVTQTPSHQVTQMGQEVILRCVPISNHLYFYWYRQILGQKVEFLVSFYNNEISEKSEIFDDQFSVERPDGSNFTLKIRSTKLEDSAMYFCASNGLAVSTDTQYFGPGTRLTVL.

In DNA form, the CDR3 reads TGTGCCAGCAGTGATGGTGGGGGGAGGGCTGAAGAGCAGTACTTC. Protein sequence: CASSDGGGRAEEQYF. This chain uses TRBV6-1 with TRBJ2-7, with 7 bases aligning to TRBD2. The V gene end was trimmed by 3 bases and the J gene end by 7 bases; junction bases not matched to a gene: 12. The CDR3 runs 15 residues. Germline CDR1 MNHNS, CDR2 SASEGT.

The chain is built from TRBV18 and TRBJ1-5, with D possibly TRBD1 on 6 matching bases. CDR1 and CDR2 (germline): KGHSH, LQKENI. Trimming left V 4 bases short and J 5 bases short, with 9 bases between. This CDR3 comprises 13 residues. CDR3 sequence reads: CASSQGDHQPQHF. CDR3 nucleotides: TGTGCCAGCTCACAGGGGGATCATCAGCCCCAGCATTTT.

The chain employs TRBV5-6 and TRBJ2-1; no definite D call. The germline V and J ends were trimmed by 0 bases and 7 bases, with 5 bases remaining between them. Germline CDR1 SGHDT, CDR2 YYEEEE. The CDR3 is 12 amino acids. Here the CDR3 DNA reads TGTGCCAGCAGCTTGGTATCTAATGAGCAGTTCTTC. Translating it yields CASSLVSNEQFF. Based on the CDR3 plus reference TRBV5-6 and TRBJ2-1, the full variable domain is DAGVTQSPTHLIKTRGQQVTLRCSPKSGHDTVSWYQQALGQGPQFIFQYYEEEERQRGNFPDRFSGHQFPNYSSELNVNALLLGDSALYLCASSLVSNEQFFGPGTRLTVL.